Below, 13 T cell receptor beta chains from the same sample are listed, as sequenced in a study of blood T cells in healthy people across ages. Sample-barcoded 5' priming and a J-beta primer mix drove a second PCR of roughly 6 to 12 cycles. TCRdb reanalysed the 5' RACE reads using MiXCR and keeps one entry per CDR3 protein. The sample shows 1.5 million to 2 million distinct CDR3 sequences, 25% to 30% of them seen only once. The sequencing input was blood. The receptors were sampled from a woman aged 25 to 45 in good health.

The sample holds a few counts of this clonotype. The genes are TRBV7-9 and TRBJ2-5, with 8 bases matching TRBD2. The CDR3 is 16 residues long. Trimming at V came to 4 bases and at J to 5 bases, leaving 12 bases not matched to a gene. CDR1 SEHNR and CDR2 FQNEAQ come from the germline V gene (reference sequence). CDR3 residues: CASSSASGSGMETQYF. CDR3 bases: TGTGCCAGCAGCTCCGCCAGCGGGAGTGGGATGGAGACCCAGTACTTC.

This rearrangement joins TRBV18 to TRBJ2-3; 8 bases agree with TRBD2. The CDR3 is 17 amino acids. Germline CDR1 KGHSH, CDR2 LQKENI. V was clipped by 2 bases and J by 1 base; unmatched bases: 8. CDR3 coding DNA: TGTGCCAGCTCACCATCGATGGGAGCGGGGGGCACAGATACGCAGTATTTT. This codes for CASSPSMGAGGTDTQYF.

The chain employs TRBV20-1 and TRBJ2-4, with TRBD1 as a possible D gene (5 bases). The J call is doubtful: the DNA matches TRBJ2-7 better. Germline V lookup: CDR1 DFQATT, CDR2 SNEGSKA (reference sequence). The length of the CDR3 is 12 residues. The CDR3 region has the DNA TGCAGTGCTACAGGGAAGAGAAACGAGCAGTACTTC. This translates into CSATGKRNEQYF.

In this sample, this clonotype turned up a few times. The chain couples TRBV6-2 or TRBV6-3 to TRBJ2-7; D unclear. The CDR3 consists of 13 residues. Germline V lookup: CDR1 MNHEY, CDR2 SVGEGT. Trimming removed 8 bases from V and 2 bases from J, with 13 bases in between. The CDR3 reads CASGRTVPYEQYF. The CDR3 bases are TGTGCCAGCGGACGGACGGTCCCCTACGAGCAGTACTTC.

This clonotype was seen a few times. This rearrangement joins TRBV7-6 to TRBJ2-1, with TRBD2 matching over 10 bases. CDR1 and CDR2 (germline): SGHVS, FNYEAQ. This CDR3 has 15 amino acids. The V and J ends lost 5 bases and 9 bases, in that order; junction bases with no gene match: 10. In DNA, the CDR3 is TGTGCCAGCAGCCCCGGGACTAGCGAACACAGTGAGCAGTTCTTC. It specifies CASSPGTSEHSEQFF.

This clonotype was seen at least ten times. CDR3 nucleotide sequence: TGTGCCAGCAGCCCGGGTTCACGTTCAGATACGCAGTATTTT. It encodes CASSPGSRSDTQYF. V gene TRBV7-2 combines with J gene TRBJ2-3; D call uncertain. CDR1 and CDR2 from the germline V gene are SGHTA and FQGNSA. Trimming pared 5 bases from V and 4 bases from J, leaving 13 bases between. The CDR3 extends over 14 amino acids.

J is TRBJ2-5 and V is TRBV5-1; D ambiguous. Germline assignment: CDR1 SGHRS and CDR2 YFSETQ. The V end lost 1 base, the J end lost 1 base, and 11 bases lay between the germline ends. The CDR3 loop spans 15 amino acids. In DNA, the CDR3 is TGCGCCAGCAGCTTGAACAGCGATCTCCAAGAGACCCAGTACTTC. Translated, it gives CASSLNSDLQETQYF.

This sequence joins TRBV18 and TRBJ2-2, with D unclear. Trimming pared 2 bases from V and 1 base from J, leaving 8 bases between. The CDR3 extends over 15 amino acids. Germline CDR1 and CDR2: KGHSH and LQKENI. CDR3 sequence: CASSPGKGNTGELFF. The CDR3 DNA reads as TGTGCCAGCTCACCAGGGAAGGGGAACACCGGGGAGCTGTTTTTT.

This clonotype has ten or more counts. The chain has TRBV20-1 and TRBJ1-2; D gene ambiguous. The V gene's germline CDR1 is DFQATT and CDR2 SNEGSKA (reference sequence). The ends were cut back, 0 bases at V and 4 bases at J, with 12 bases in the middle. This CDR3 spans 14 amino acids. The CDR3 sequence: CSARDRTSSYGYTF. CDR3 DNA sequence: TGCAGTGCTAGAGATCGTACGAGTTCCTATGGCTACACCTTC.

In DNA form, the CDR3 reads TGTGCCAGCAGCGTACCTTGCGGTAGCGGGACCTTGGATACGCAGTATTTT. This sequence encodes CASSVPCGSGTLDTQYF. The chain combines TRBV9 with TRBJ2-3; TRBD2 matches 8 bases. V trimming: 1 base; J trimming: 6 bases; junction bases outside the gene matches: 13. The CDR3 runs to 17 residues. Germline lookup yields CDR1 SGDLS and CDR2 YYNGEE.

A few counts support this clonotype. This chain links TRBV30 with TRBJ1-1, with D unclear. The length of the CDR3 is 13 residues. V was pared by 7 bases and J by 4 bases, with 16 bases between. CDR1 and CDR2 from the germline V gene are GTSNPN and SVGIG (reference sequence). The CDR3 is CALRRGGSTEAFF. The CDR3 DNA follows: TGTGCCTTAAGGCGGGGAGGTAGCACTGAAGCTTTCTTT.

The rearrangement links TRBV28 to TRBJ1-4; D not resolved. This CDR3 region has 14 residues. The V end was cut by 5 bases, the J end by 7 bases, with 14 bases between. CDR1 and CDR2 (germline): MDHEN, SYDVKM. CDR3 sequence reads: CASSPRNGVEKLFF. The CDR3, as DNA: TGTGCCAGCAGTCCTCGGAACGGGGTTGAAAAACTGTTTTTT.

The chain recombines TRBV5-1 with TRBJ2-1; D is perhaps TRBD2 (5 bases). V was shortened by 4 bases and J by 0 bases, with 11 bases between the two germline ends. The CDR3 length is 15 residues. Germline CDR1 and CDR2: SGHRS and YFSETQ. DNA of the CDR3: TGCGCCAGCAGCGCGGGCGCCTTCTCCTACAATGAGCAGTTCTTC. This translates into CASSAGAFSYNEQFF.